This T cell receptor (beta chain) originates from a study of shared clonotypes between healthy human individuals. This clone was observed once. Its target is unknown. CDR1 is MGHRA, CDR2 YSYEKL, per germline. V dropped 1 base and J dropped 4 bases, with 21 bases sitting between them. The CDR3 totals 18 residues. Notes on the study in general: Specimens sampled were limited to blood, with tissue repertoires likely differing.

CD45RO-negative cells were positively selected for CCR7, leaving out terminally differentiated effector memory CD45RA+ cells. Replicate PCRs from sorted subsets contained roughly 200 ng DNA, which is around 30,000 T cell genomes. Original processing methods: For the immunoSEQ data, sequences were junction-only without quality scores, so filtering differed. Profiled with immunoSEQ multiplex PCR; TCRdb holds only in-frame clones, not every one. V, J and clone size were drawn from that table, and D and trimming were deduced from the DNA. This table holds around 2,000,000 clones, about 95% found once. Source material: naive CD8+ T cells sorted from blood. This chain uses TRBV4-1 with TRBJ2-3; the D gene is possibly TRBD2 (6 bases). The clonotype originates from a man in his late teens or twenties in good health. CDR3 amino acids: CASSQGSNRREEADTQYF. CDR3 DNA sequence: TGCGCCAGCAGCCAAGGGTCAAATAGGCGGGAAGAAGCAGATACGCAGTATTTT.